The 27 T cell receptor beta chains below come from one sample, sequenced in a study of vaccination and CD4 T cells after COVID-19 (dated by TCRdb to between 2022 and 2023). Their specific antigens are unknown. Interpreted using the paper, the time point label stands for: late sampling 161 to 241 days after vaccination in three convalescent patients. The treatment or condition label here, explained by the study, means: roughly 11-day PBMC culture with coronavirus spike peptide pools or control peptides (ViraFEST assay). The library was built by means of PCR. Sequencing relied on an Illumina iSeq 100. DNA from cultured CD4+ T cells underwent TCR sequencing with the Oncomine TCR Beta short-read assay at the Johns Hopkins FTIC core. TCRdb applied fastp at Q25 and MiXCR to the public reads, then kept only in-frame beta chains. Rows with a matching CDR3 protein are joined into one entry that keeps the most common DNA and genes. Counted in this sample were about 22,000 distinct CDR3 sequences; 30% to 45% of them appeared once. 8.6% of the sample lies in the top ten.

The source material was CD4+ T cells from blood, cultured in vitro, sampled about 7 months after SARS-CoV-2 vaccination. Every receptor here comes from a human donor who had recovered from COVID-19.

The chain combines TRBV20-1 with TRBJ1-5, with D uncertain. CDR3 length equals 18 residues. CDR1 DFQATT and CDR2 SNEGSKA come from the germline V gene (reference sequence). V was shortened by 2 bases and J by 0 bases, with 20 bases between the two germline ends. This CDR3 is CSARNPNSGYYSNQPQHF. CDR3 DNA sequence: TGCAGTGCTAGAAATCCCAACTCAGGATATTATAGCAATCAGCCCCAGCATTTT.

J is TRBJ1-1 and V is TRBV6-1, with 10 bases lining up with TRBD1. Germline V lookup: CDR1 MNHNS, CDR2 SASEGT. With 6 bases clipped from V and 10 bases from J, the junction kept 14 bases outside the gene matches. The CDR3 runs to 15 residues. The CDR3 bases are TGTGCCAGCAGGCCCGGGACAGGGGTGTCTGGGATAGCTTTCTTT. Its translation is CASRPGTGVSGIAFF.

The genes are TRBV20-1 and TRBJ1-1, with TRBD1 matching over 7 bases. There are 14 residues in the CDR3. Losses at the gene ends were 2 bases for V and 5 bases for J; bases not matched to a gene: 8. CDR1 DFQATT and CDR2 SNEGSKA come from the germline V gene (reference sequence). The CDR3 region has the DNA TGCAGTGCTAGAAAAACAGGGGTACGGACTGAAGCTTTCTTT. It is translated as CSARKTGVRTEAFF.

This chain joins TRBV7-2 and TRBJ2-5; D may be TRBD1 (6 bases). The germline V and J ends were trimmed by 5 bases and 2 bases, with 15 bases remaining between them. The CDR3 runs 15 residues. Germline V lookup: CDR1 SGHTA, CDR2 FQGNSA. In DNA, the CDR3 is TGTGCCAGCAGCCAGAGCCGAGGGACACAAGAGACCCAGTACTTC. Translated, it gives CASSQSRGTQETQYF.

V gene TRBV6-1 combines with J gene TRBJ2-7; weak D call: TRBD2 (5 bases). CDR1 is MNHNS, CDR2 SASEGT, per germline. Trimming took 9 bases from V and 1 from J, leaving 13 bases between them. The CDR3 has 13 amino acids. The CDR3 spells CASSRGLSYEQYF. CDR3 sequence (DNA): TGTGCCAGTAGCCGGGGTCTATCCTACGAGCAGTACTTC.

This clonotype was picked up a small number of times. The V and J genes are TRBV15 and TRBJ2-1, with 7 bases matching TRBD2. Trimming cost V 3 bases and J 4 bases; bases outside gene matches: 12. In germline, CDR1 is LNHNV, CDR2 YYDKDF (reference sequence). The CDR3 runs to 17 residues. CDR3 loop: CATSRGPGSGVYNEQFF. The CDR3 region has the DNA TGTGCCACCAGCAGGGGACCAGGGAGCGGGGTTTACAATGAGCAGTTCTTC.

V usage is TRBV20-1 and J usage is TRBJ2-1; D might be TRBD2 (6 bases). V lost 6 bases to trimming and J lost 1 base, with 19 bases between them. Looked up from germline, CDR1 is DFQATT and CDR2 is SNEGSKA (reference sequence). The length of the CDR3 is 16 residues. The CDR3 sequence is CSAPAFGSRSYNEQFF. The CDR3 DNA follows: TGCAGTGCCCCGGCATTCGGGAGCAGGTCCTACAATGAGCAGTTCTTC.

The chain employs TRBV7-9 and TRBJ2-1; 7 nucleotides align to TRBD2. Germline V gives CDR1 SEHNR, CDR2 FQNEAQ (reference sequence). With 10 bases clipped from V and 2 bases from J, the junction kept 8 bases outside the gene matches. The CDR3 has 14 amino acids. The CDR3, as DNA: TGTGCCATACACCCTAGCGGTACCTACAATGAGCAGTTCTTC. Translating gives CAIHPSGTYNEQFF. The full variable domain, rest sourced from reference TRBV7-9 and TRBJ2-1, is DTGVSQNPRHKITKRGQNVTFRCDPISEHNRLYWYRQTLGQGPEFLTYFQNEAQLEKSRLLSDRFSAERPKGSFSTLEIQRTEQGDSAMYLCAIHPSGTYNEQFFGPGTRLTVL.

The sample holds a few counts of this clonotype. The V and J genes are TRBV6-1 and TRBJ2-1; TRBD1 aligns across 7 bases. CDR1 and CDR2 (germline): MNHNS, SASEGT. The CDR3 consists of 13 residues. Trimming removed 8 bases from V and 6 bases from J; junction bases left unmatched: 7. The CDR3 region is CASGKWDSNEQFF. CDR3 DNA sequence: TGTGCCAGCGGCAAATGGGACAGCAATGAGCAGTTCTTC.

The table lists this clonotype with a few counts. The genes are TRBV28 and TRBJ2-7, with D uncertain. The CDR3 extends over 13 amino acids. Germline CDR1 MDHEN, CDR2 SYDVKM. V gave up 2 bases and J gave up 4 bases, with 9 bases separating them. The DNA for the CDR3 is TGTGCCAGCAGTTTAAAGCCCGGGTACGAGCAGTACTTC. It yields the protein CASSLKPGYEQYF.

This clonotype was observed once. CDR3 sequence (DNA): TGTGCCAGCAGCTTAGCAGTTGCGGATACGCAGTATTTT. This encodes CASSLAVADTQYF. This chain connects TRBV7-3 to TRBJ2-3; D unresolved. The CDR3 loop spans 13 amino acids. The germline V and J ends were trimmed by 2 bases and 6 bases, with 9 bases remaining between them. CDR1 is SGHTA, CDR2 FQGTGA, per germline. Full variable domain (outside the CDR3, taken from reference TRBV7-3 and TRBJ2-3): GAGVSQTPSNKVTEKGKYVELRCDPISGHTALYWYRQSLGQGPEFLIYFQGTGAADDSGLPNDRFFAVRPEGSVSTLKIQRTERGDSAVYLCASSLAVADTQYFGPGTRLTVL.

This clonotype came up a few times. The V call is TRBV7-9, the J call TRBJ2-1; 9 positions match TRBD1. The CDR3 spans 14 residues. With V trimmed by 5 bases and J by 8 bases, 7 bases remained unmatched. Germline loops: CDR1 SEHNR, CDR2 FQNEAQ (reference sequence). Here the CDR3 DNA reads TGTGCCAGCAGCCCCCCGACAGGGGGAGATGAGCAGTTCTTC. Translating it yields CASSPPTGGDEQFF.

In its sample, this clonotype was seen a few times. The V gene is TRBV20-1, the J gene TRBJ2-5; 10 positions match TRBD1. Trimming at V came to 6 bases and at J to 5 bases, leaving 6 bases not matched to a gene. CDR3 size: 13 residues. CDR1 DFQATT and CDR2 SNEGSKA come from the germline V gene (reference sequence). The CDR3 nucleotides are TGCAGTGCCCGGACAGGGGGGATCGAGACCCAGTACTTC. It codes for CSARTGGIETQYF.

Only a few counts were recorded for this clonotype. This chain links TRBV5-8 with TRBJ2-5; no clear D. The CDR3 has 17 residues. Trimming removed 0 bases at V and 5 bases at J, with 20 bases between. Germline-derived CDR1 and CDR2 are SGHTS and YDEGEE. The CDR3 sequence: CASSLGSVVGLGETQYF. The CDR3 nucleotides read TGTGCCAGCAGCTTGGGCTCCGTAGTTGGTCTGGGGGAGACCCAGTACTTC.

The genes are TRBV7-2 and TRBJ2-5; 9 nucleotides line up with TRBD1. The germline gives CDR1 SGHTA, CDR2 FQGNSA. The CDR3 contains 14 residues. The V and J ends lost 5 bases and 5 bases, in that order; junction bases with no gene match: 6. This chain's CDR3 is CASSLSGQGETQYF. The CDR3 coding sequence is TGTGCCAGCAGCCTGTCGGGACAGGGTGAGACCCAGTACTTC.

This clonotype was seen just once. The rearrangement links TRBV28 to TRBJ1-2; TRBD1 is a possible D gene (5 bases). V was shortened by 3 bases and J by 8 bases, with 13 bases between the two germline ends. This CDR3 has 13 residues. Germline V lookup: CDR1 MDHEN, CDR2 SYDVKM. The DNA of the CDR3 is TGTGCCAGCAGTTTGCAGGGAGTCGGGGGCTACACCTTC. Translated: CASSLQGVGGYTF.

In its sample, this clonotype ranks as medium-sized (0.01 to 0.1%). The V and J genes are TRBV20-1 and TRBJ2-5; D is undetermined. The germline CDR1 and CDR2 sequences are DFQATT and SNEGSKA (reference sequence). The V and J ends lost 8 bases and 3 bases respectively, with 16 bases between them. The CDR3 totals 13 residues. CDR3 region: CSSVLGAKETQYF. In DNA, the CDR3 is TGCAGTTCGGTGTTGGGCGCTAAAGAGACCCAGTACTTC.

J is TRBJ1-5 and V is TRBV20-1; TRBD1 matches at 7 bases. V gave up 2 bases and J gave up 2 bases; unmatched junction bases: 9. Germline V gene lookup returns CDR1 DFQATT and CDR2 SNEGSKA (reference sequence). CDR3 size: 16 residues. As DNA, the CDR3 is TGCAGTGCTAGAAAACCCGGACAGGTCGGCAATCAGCCCCAGCATTTT. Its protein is CSARKPGQVGNQPQHF.

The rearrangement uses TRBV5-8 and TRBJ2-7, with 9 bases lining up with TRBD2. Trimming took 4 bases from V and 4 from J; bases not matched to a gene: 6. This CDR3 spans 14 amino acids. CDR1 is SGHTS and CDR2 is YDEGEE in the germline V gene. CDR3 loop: CASSGASGTYEQYF. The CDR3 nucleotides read TGTGCCAGCAGCGGGGCTAGCGGGACTTACGAGCAGTACTTC.

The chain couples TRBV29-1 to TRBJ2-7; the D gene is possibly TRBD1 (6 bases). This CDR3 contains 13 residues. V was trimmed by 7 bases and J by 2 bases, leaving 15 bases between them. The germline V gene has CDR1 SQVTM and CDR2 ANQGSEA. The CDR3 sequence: CSAEGEDTYEQYF. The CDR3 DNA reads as TGCAGCGCTGAGGGGGAAGACACCTACGAGCAGTACTTC.

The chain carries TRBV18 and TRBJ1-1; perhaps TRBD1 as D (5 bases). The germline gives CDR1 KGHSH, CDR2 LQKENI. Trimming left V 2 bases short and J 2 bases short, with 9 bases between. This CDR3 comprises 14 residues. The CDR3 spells CASSPTRANTEAFF. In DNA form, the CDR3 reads TGTGCCAGCTCACCAACCAGGGCTAACACTGAAGCTTTCTTT.

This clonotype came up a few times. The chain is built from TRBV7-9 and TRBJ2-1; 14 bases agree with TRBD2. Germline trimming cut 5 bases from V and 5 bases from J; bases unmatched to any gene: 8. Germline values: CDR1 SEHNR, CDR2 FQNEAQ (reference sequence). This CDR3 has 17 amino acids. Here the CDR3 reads CASSLVWGLAGDNEQFF. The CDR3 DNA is TGTGCCAGCAGCCTAGTATGGGGACTAGCGGGAGACAATGAGCAGTTCTTC.

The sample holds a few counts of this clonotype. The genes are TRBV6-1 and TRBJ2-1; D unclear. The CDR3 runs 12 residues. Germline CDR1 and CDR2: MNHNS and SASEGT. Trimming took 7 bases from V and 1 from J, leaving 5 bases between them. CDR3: CASTTSYNEQFF. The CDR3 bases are TGTGCCAGCACAACTTCCTACAATGAGCAGTTCTTC.

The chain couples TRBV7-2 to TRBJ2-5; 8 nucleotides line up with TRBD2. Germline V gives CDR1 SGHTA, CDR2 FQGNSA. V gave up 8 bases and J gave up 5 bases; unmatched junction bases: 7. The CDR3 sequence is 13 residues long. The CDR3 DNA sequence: TGTGCCAGCGGTTCGGGAGGGAGGGAGACCCAGTACTTC. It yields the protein CASGSGGRETQYF.

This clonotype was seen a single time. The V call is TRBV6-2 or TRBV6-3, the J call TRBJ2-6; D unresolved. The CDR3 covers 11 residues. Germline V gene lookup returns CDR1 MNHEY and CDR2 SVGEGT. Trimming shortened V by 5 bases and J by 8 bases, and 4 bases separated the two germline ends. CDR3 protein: CASSDPNVLTF. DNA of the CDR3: TGTGCCAGCAGTGACCCCAACGTCCTGACTTTC.

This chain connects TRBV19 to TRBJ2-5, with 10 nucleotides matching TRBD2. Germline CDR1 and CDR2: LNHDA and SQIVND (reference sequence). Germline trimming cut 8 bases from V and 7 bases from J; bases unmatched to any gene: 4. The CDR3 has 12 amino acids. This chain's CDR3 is CASRASGGTQYF. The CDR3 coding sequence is TGTGCCAGTCGGGCTAGCGGGGGGACCCAGTACTTC.

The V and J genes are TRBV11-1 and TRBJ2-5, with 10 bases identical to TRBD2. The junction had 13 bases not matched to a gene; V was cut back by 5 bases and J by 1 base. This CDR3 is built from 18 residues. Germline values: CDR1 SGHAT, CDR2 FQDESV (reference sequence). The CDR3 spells CASSLDLIAGGPQETQYF. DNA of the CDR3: TGTGCCAGCAGCCTTGACCTAATAGCGGGAGGCCCCCAAGAGACCCAGTACTTC.